This T cell receptor (beta chain) was sequenced during a study of T cell responses to AZD1222 COVID-19 vaccine. Study-wide findings and caveats: Increases in Spike-specific TCR breadth and depth were seen after two AZD1222 doses. The CD4 TCRs associated with vaccination extended across spike and predominated at 160-218 and 743-854.

This CDR3 has 14 residues. Germline values: CDR1 KGHDR, CDR2 SFDVKD. Trimming shortened V by 5 bases and J by 0 bases, and 10 bases separated the two germline ends. The data were produced by immunoSEQ multiplex PCR, yet TCRdb's version contains in-frame clones alone and is incomplete. This table holds 45,000 to 60,000 clones, more than 70% found once. On this clone itself: The antigen remains unidentified.

The chain joins TRBV24-1 to TRBJ2-7; D call uncertain. The receptor's source is an adult in good health. The specimen was peripheral blood, collected on day 0 of AZD1222 vaccination. The CDR3 loop reads CATSGGTSSYEQYF. The CDR3 DNA reads TGTGCCACCAGTGGAGGTACGAGCTCCTACGAGCAGTACTTC.